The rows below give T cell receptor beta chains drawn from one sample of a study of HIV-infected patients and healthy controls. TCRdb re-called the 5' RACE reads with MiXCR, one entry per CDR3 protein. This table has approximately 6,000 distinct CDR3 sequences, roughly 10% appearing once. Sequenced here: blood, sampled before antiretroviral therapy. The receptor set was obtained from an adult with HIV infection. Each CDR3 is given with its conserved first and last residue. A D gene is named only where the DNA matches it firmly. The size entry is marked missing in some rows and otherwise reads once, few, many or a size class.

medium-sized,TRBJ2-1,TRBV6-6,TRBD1,TGTGCCAGCAGTAACGGACAGGGAGAGTTCTTC,CASSNGQGEFF
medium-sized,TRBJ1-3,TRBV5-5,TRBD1,TGTGCCAGCAGCTTGGGCCAGGGGGCTGGAAACACCATATATTTT,CASSLGQGAGNTIYF
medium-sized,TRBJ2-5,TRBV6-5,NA,TGTGCCAGCAGTTACTCGAAATCGTCGGGGTACCAAGAGACCCAGTACTTC,CASSYSKSSGYQETQYF
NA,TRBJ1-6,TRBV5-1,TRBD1,TGCGCCAGCAGCTTATCCGGGACAGCGGTTAATTCACCCCTCCACTTT,CASSLSGTAVNSPLHF
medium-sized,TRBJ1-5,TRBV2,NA,TGTGCCAGCAGTGATGGAGGGAGCAGGGGCCATTTT,CASSDGGSRGHF
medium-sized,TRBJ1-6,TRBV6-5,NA,TGTGCCAGCAGTTTGGGAGGTAATTCACCCCTCCACTTT,CASSLGGNSPLHF
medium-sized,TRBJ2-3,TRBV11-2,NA,TGTGCCAGCAGCTTAGAAGTCCAGGGGCGCACAGATACGCAGTATTTT,CASSLEVQGRTDTQYF
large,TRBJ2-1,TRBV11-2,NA,TGTGCCAGCAGCTTATACGAGGGCGATGAGCAGTTCTTC,CASSLYEGDEQFF
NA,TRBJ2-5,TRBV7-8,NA,TGTGCCAGCTCGAGGGCATTGGAAGAGACCCAGTACTTC,CASSRALEETQYF
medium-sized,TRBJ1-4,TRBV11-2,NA,TGTGCCAGCAGCAGAAAGGGGTTGGAAAAACTGTTTTTT,CASSRKGLEKLFF
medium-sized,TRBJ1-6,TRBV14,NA,TGTGCCAGCAGCCAAGATCGGATTTCACCCCTCCACTTT,CASSQDRISPLHF
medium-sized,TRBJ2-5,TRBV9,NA,TGTGCCAGCAGCGACGACCTTTCATTGGAAGAGACCCAGTACTTC,CASSDDLSLEETQYF
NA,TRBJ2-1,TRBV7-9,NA,TGTGCCAGCAGCTTAGTCTATGCGCGTGATGAGCAGTTCTTC,CASSLVYARDEQFF
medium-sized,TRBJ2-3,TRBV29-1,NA,TGCAGCGTCGAGCTCACAGATACGCAGTATTTT,CSVELTDTQYF
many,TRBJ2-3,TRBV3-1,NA,TGTGCCAGCAGCCCACTACTAGCAGCACATACGCAGTATTTT,CASSPLLAAHTQYF
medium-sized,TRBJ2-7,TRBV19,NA,TGTGCCAGTAGTATCCTGTCCAGGGGTGAGCAGTACTTC,CASSILSRGEQYF
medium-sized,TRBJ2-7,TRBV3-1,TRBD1,TGTGCCAGCAGCCTTTCTGGGGTGACAGGGGGCCCCTACGAGCAGTACTTC,CASSLSGVTGGPYEQYF
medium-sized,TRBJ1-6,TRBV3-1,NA,TGTGCCAGCAGCCCGCCAACAGTGAATTCACCCCTCCACTTT,CASSPPTVNSPLHF
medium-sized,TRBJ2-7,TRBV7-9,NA,TGTGCCAGCAGCTTGGGGCCCTCCTACGAGCAGTACTTC,CASSLGPSYEQYF
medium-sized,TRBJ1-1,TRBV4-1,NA,TGCGCCAGCAGCCAAGGGGGGAGAGGGAACACTGAAGCTTTCTTT,CASSQGGRGNTEAFF
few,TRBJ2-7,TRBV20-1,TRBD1,TGCAGTGCTAGAGGTGGGACAGGGCAGAGGGAGCAGTACTTC,CSARGGTGQREQYF
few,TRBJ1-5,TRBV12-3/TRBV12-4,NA,TGTGCCAGCAGCCCCGGGGGCCTCGCTCGGAATCAGCCCCAGCATTTT,CASSPGGLARNQPQHF
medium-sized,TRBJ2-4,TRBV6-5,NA,TGTGCCAGCAGCTCGATGGGAGTAGCCAAAAACATTCAGTACTTC,CASSSMGVAKNIQYF
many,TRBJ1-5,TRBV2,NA,TGTGCCAGCCGACGTAACAATCAGCCCCAGCATTTT,CASRRNNQPQHF
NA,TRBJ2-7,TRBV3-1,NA,TGTGCCAGCAGCTGGACAGTTTACTACGAGCAGTACTTC,CASSWTVYYEQYF
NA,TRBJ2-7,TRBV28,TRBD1,TGTGCCAGCGTACCCGGGACAGGGATCTACGAGCAGTACTTC,CASVPGTGIYEQYF
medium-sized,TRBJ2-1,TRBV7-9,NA,TGTGCCAGCAGCTTAGCCCCACTAGCAGTGAGCTCCTACAATGAGCAGTTCTTC,CASSLAPLAVSSYNEQFF
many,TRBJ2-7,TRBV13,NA,TGTGCCAGCAGCCACTTCGGATCTTCACCCTACGAGCAGTACTTC,CASSHFGSSPYEQYF
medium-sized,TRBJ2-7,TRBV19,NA,TGTGCCAGTAGTATAGATCTCGGGACGGGGACTGCCTACGAGCAGTACTTC,CASSIDLGTGTAYEQYF
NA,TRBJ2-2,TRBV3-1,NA,TGTGCCAGCAGCCCTCCCTCTAGAGATACGAACACCGGGGAGCTGTTTTTT,CASSPPSRDTNTGELFF
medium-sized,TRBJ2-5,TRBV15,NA,TGTGCCACCAGCACGGCCAGTGACCAAGAGACCCAGTACTTC,CATSTASDQETQYF
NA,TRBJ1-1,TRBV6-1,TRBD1,TGTGCCAGCAGTCTCAAACAGGGGGACACTGAAGCTTTCTTT,CASSLKQGDTEAFF